What follows describes a single TCR beta chain. What it recognizes is unknown. The CDR3 has 13 amino acids. The germline V gene encodes CDR1 SNHLY and CDR2 FYNNEI. The ends lost 7 bases at V and 5 bases at J; junction bases unmatched: 7. This sample is part of a study of cytomegalovirus exposure and HLA in healthy donors. Overall study findings and caveats: What a later analysis showed was that several of the most significant clusters appeared linked to common viral pathogens. In an earlier analysis, productive rearrangement rates for most beta V segments clustered near 87% or 30%.

The PCR employed 60 Vbeta primers together with 13 Jbeta primers. Assay: immunoSEQ multiplex PCR; the TCRdb copy retains only in-frame clones and omits some. The repertoire holds 150,000 or so clones, about 80% seen once, with roughly 10% in the top ten. The sample taken for sequencing was PBMCs. This chain uses TRBV2 with TRBJ1-1; 7 bases are shared with TRBD1. The sequence was obtained from a man younger than 30 in good health and CMV-seropositive. The CDR3 bases are TGTGCCAGCAAAGACAGGGTGGGAACTGAAGCTTTCTTT. Its protein is CASKDRVGTEAFF.